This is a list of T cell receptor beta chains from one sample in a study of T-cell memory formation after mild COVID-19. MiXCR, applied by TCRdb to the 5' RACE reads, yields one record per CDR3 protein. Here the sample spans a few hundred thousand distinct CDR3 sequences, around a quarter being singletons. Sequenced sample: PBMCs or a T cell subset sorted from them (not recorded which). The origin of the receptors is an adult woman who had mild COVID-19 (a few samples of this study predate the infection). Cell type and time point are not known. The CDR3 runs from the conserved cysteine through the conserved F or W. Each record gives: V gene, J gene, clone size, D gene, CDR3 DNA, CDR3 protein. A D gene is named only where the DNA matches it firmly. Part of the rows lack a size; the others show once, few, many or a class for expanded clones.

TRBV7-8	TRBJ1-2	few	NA	TGTGCCAGCAGCCCCCAGGGGCCCGGCTACACCTTC	CASSPQGPGYTF
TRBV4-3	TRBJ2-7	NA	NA	TGCGCCAGCAGCCAACGGGGAGGCTACGAGCAGTACTTC	CASSQRGGYEQYF
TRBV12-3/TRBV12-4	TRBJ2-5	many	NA	TGTGCCAGCAGCCTCCACCCGGGGGCGGGGGAGACCCAGTACTTC	CASSLHPGAGETQYF
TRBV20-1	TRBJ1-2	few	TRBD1	TGCAGTTCGTTTCGCGGGACAGGAATCTATGGCTACACCTTC	CSSFRGTGIYGYTF
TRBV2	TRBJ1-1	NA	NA	TGTGCCAGCAGGGCACGGGAGATAGGCGCTGAAGCTTTCTTT	CASRAREIGAEAFF
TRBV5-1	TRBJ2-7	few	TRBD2	TGCGCCAGCAGCTTGGAGGCTAGCGGGGGTCCCTACGAGCAGTACTTC	CASSLEASGGPYEQYF
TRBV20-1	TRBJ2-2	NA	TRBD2	TGCAGTGCTAGACCTAGCGGGAGAAGGGAAGGGGAGCTGTTTTTT	CSARPSGRREGELFF
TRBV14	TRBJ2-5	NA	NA	TGTGCCAGCAGTTTTAACACGGCGATTGAGACCCAGTACTTC	CASSFNTAIETQYF
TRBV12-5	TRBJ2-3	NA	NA	TGTGCTAGTGGTTTCGATACGCAGTATTTT	CASGFDTQYF
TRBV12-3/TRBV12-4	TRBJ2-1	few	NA	TGTGCCAGCAGTTTTATCCCCGATGAGCAGTTCTTC	CASSFIPDEQFF
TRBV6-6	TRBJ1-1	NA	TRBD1	TGTGCCAGCTGGGCCGGGACAGGGGCCCTTGGGGCTTTCTTT	CASWAGTGALGAFF
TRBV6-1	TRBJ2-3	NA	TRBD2	TGTGCCAGCAGTGAACTAGCGGGGGGGGGCCGGACAGATACGCAGTATTTT	CASSELAGGGRTDTQYF
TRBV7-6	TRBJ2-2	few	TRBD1	TGTGCCAGCAGCTTAGCGGGGACAGGGGCCGGGGAGCTGTTTTTT	CASSLAGTGAGELFF
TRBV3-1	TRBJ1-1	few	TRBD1	TGTGCCAGCAGCGCAAGACAGGGACCGGGAGCTTTCTTT	CASSARQGPGAFF
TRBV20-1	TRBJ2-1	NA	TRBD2	TGCAGTGCTAGAGTTTCCCTAGCGGGGATATCCTACAATGAGCAGTTCTTC	CSARVSLAGISYNEQFF
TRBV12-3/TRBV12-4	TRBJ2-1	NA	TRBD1	TGTGCCAGCAGTTCTACAGGGGTAGGTTTGAATTACAATGAGCAGTTCTTC	CASSSTGVGLNYNEQFF
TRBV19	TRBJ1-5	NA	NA	TGTGCCAGTAGTATAGCCGTACACGCAAGCAATCAGCCCCAGCATTTT	CASSIAVHASNQPQHF
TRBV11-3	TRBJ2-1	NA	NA	TGTGCCAGCAGCCCCGAGGGGCTAGCGAATGAGCAGTTCTTC	CASSPEGLANEQFF
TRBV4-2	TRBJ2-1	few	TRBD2	TGTGCCACTGATAGCGGGAGGGCCGGGAATGAGCAGTTCTTC	CATDSGRAGNEQFF
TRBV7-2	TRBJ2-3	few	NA	TGTGCCAGCAGCTTTATAGGGTCAGCGCCCGATACGCAGTATTTT	CASSFIGSAPDTQYF
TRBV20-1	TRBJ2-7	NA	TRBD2	TGCAGTGCAACCGGGACTAGCGGGAGGTACGAGCAGTACTTC	CSATGTSGRYEQYF
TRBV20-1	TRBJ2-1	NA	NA	TGCAGTCGGGACGGGGGAGTTGGGAATGAGCAGTTCTTC	CSRDGGVGNEQFF
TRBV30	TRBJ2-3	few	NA	TGTGCCTGGATGGGGGCCGATACGCAGTATTTT	CAWMGADTQYF
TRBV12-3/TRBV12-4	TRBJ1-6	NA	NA	TGTGCCAGCAGTTTCAGTTTTAGGGCAGGGAACACCCTCCACTTT	CASSFSFRAGNTLHF
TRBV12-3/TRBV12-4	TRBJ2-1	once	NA	TGTGCCAGCAGTTTGAGGGCCTCCGGTGAGCAGTTCTTC	CASSLRASGEQFF
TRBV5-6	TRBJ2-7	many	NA	TGTGCCAGCAGCTTGCGCTCCTACGAGCAGTACTTC	CASSLRSYEQYF
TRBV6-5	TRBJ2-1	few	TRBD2	TGTGCCAGCAGTCTATATAGCGGGAACTCCTACAATGAGCAGTTCTTC	CASSLYSGNSYNEQFF
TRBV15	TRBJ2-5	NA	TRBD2	TGTGCCACCAGCAGAGTCGCGGGGGGGGAGACCCAGTACTTC	CATSRVAGGETQYF
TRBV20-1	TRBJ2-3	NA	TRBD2	TGCAGTGCTAAGCGGGAGAGATTGTCAGATACGCAGTATTTT	CSAKRERLSDTQYF
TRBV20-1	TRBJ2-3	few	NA	TGCAGTGCTTACACCCCAGGGGAAGGTTCAGATACGCAGTATTTT	CSAYTPGEGSDTQYF
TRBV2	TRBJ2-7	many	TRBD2	TGTGCCAGCACAGATCTAGCGGGGGGATACTACGAGCAGTACTTC	CASTDLAGGYYEQYF
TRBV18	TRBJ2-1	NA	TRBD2	TGTGCCAGCTCACCCCGCCCCGGGACTAGCAAGAGCTCCTACAATGAGCAGTTCTTC	CASSPRPGTSKSSYNEQFF
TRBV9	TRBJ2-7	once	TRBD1	TGTGCCAGCAGCGTAGACCCGCAGGGGGCCTACGAGCAGTACTTC	CASSVDPQGAYEQYF
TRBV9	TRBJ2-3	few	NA	TGTGCCAGCAGCGTAGAAGATATGTTCACAGATACGCAGTATTTT	CASSVEDMFTDTQYF
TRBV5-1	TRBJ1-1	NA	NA	TGCGCCAGCAGCTTGGAGGCAGGGAGGCTGAACACTGAAGCTTTCTTT	CASSLEAGRLNTEAFF
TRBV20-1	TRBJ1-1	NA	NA	TGCAGTGCTAGAGATCGGGTGTCGGGACAGAACACTGAAGCTTTCTTT	CSARDRVSGQNTEAFF
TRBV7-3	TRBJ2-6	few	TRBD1	TGTGCCAGCAGCGGGGACAGGCCCTCGAGGGGGGCCAACGTCCTGACTTTC	CASSGDRPSRGANVLTF
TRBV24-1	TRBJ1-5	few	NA	TGTGCCACCAGTGAAGGGGTTCAGCCCCAGCATTTT	CATSEGVQPQHF
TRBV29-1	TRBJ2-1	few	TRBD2	TGCAGCGCCCGGGGGGTAGCGGGAGTTACCTACAATGAGCAGTTCTTC	CSARGVAGVTYNEQFF
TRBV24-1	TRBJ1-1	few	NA	TGTGCCTCTAAATCGGGGGACACTGAAGCTTTCTTT	CASKSGDTEAFF
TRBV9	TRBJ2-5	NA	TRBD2	TGTGCCAGCAGCGTAGGAGCGGGAGGGCCCTCCAGTGAGACCCAGTACTTC	CASSVGAGGPSSETQYF
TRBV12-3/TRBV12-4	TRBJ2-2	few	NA	TGTGCCAGCGGGGGGACAGCCACCTCCGATGTCGGGGAGCTGTTTTTT	CASGGTATSDVGELFF
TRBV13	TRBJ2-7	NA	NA	TGTGCCAGCAGCCCCCGTTTGGGAAACTCCTACGAGCAGTACTTC	CASSPRLGNSYEQYF
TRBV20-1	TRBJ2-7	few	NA	TGCAGTGCTAGAGGGGCGGGGTGGCTAGCCTACGAGCAGTACTTC	CSARGAGWLAYEQYF
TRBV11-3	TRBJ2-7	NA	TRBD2	TGTGCCAGCAGCGCAAGGGGACTAGCGGGAGGAAGCTACGAGCAGTACTTC	CASSARGLAGGSYEQYF
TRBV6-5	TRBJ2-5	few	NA	TGTGCCAGCAGTTACTCGAGGTTACAGCCACGGAGGCAAGAGACCCAGTACTTC	CASSYSRLQPRRQETQYF
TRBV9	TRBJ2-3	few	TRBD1	TGTGCCAGCAGCGGACCGGGACAGGGAACCACAGATACGCAGTATTTT	CASSGPGQGTTDTQYF
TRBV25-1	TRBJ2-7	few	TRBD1	TGTGCCAGCAGTGTCCGGGACAGGACCGTCGAGCAGTACTTC	CASSVRDRTVEQYF
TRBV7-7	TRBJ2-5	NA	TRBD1	TGTGCTAGCAGTTTGGACAGGGGCTCGGAGACCCAGTACTTC	CASSLDRGSETQYF
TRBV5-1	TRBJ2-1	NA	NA	TGCGCCAGCAGCTTGGGAGGAGGGCGGACTGAGAATGAGCAGTTCTTC	CASSLGGGRTENEQFF